This T cell receptor (beta chain) was identified during a study of blood T cell repertoires in COVID-19. In the source study's methods: Counts of nucleated cells, estimated from reference gene primer amplification, were obtained. Sequencing was performed with immunoSEQ multiplex PCR; in TCRdb, only in-frame clones are kept and a portion is missing. The V and J calls and clone size are taken from that table; D and trimming were inferred from the DNA. The table has 350,000 or so clones, about nine tenths seen once. Per the germline V gene, CDR1 is ENHRY and CDR2 is SYGVKD. The CDR3 spans 15 residues. V gave up 4 bases and J gave up 3 bases; unmatched junction bases: 7.

Sequenced sample: PBMCs or T cells enriched from blood (not recorded which). The clonotype originates from a woman aged 25 to 39 who had been exposed to COVID-19. The chain links TRBV10-3 to TRBJ2-5; 8 bases align to TRBD2. As DNA, the CDR3 is TGTGCCATCAGTGTGGAGGGACTAGTCGAAGAGACCCAGTACTTC. Protein: CAISVEGLVEETQYF.